Sequencing of this T cell receptor beta chain was carried out in a study of T cells after yellow fever vaccination. The CDR3 covers 15 residues. Germline V gene data show CDR1 as MNHNS and CDR2 as SASEGT. V was clipped by 6 bases and J by 0 bases, with 15 bases between them. In TCRdb, the 5' RACE reads were re-called with MiXCR into one record per CDR3 protein. In the table there are about 170,000 distinct CDR3 sequences, 8% to 13% of which are singletons. This clonotype was observed a few times. The input for sequencing was CD8+ T cells sorted from PBMCs, taken 15 days after the yellow fever booster vaccination. The receptor was derived from a man aged 18 to 30 who received the YFV17D yellow fever vaccine. This rearrangement joins TRBV6-1 to TRBJ2-7, with D possibly matching TRBD1 (6 bases). The CDR3 reads CASRHRDTSSYEQYV. The CDR3 bases are TGTGCCAGCAGACACCGGGACACGTCCTCCTACGAGCAGTACGTC.